This T cell receptor beta chain was profiled in a study of T cells in pancreatic ductal adenocarcinoma. Study-wide points: No significant tumor-blood clonality difference; means were about 0.1 and 0.065. Blood had more productive templates and around 8-fold more unique clonotypes than tumor.

Sequencing was performed with immunoSEQ multiplex PCR; in TCRdb, only in-frame clones are kept and a portion is missing. The table lists more than 85,000 clones, more than 90% of them singletons. This CDR3 contains 13 residues. CDR1 and CDR2 (germline): SGHAT, FQNNGV. V lost 1 base and J 2 bases, leaving 5 bases between the germline ends. No neoadjuvant therapy was given to the selected pancreatic ductal adenocarcinoma patients before their surgery. About this clone itself: Its antigen is undetermined.

The sequencing sample was made of PBMCs. This chain joins TRBV11-2 and TRBJ1-2; D call uncertain. The clonotype was recovered from a human donor with pancreatic ductal adenocarcinoma. The CDR3 nucleotides are TGTGCCAGCAGCTTAGCCGGGAACTATGGCTACACCTTC. This sequence encodes CASSLAGNYGYTF.